This T cell receptor beta chain was identified during a study of cytomegalovirus exposure and HLA in healthy donors (dated by TCRdb to 2017 to 2019). Notes on the research overall: In an earlier analysis of around 540 of the donors, under 300 Gb of sequence data and just under 120 million unique TCR beta sequences from roughly 180 million T cells were reported. Around 320 gigabases of sequencing data and 70 million to 85 million unique TCR sequences were included in an early release covering about 700 HLA-typed donors. The genetic ancestry cluster associated with self-reported Caucasian donors included 80% to 90% of the approximately 400 genotyped donors. The study was designed to test whether signatures of past pathogen exposure could be identified by cataloging public T cell receptors. Using immunosequencing, the study profiled T cell repertoires from 640 or so subjects and related those repertoires to cytomegalovirus serostatus. Besides the first cohort of some 670 subjects, a separate validation cohort made up of roughly 120 different subjects was used. The study combined high-throughput TCR immunosequencing, statistical association of individual TCRs with disease status, and machine learning to predict cytomegalovirus infection status. To study patterns of TCR occurrence, a later analysis re-analyzed previously published TCR beta repertoires from several hundred donors and added high-resolution HLA genotyping. Rather than drawing on any new phenotypic data, the later analysis identified candidate immune exposures from TCR beta sequences and the way those sequences occurred across donors. In an earlier analysis of around 540 of the donors, high-throughput TCR beta sequencing was used to judge whether each TCR beta V gene segment behaved as functional or pseudogenic. Donor age, sex, ethnicity and CMV serostatus were compiled together with the repertoire data. A later genetic analysis took genome-wide SNP genotypes for about 55% of the 666 donors and used that subset as a discovery cohort. Every repertoire in the discovery cohort had been generated on one and the same sequencing platform. HLA typing included class I and class II loci at four-digit resolution. Typing coverage varied by locus: roughly 620-630 donors for A, B, C, DRB1 and DQB1; approximately 500 for DQA1; more than 600 for DPA1; some 470 for DPB1. Four to six DR-DQ haplotypes were handled as single units for association and clustering, since linkage in the cohort was strong. Across about 380 genotyped donors of the cohort, an average of approximately 240,000 unique TCR beta nucleotide sequences per donor were sequenced, and around 20% of those sequences were non-productive. General findings and caveats noted by the study authors: A total of roughly 160 TCR beta chains were listed by the study as associated with cytomegalovirus. Over 15 rarely observed V segments, including chromosome 9 orphons, were excluded from the earlier analysis of approximately 500 of the donors because counts were too low. Compared with the approximately 700-donor mean, donors in an Asian-associated ancestry cluster had fewer N-insertions in productive TCRs, according to a later genetic analysis. According to a later analysis, TCR association rates differed among HLA loci, with DRB1 alleles showing the most associated TCRs and HLA-C alleles showing the fewest. A later analysis reported that several top co-occurrence clusters appeared linked to parvovirus B19, influenza, CMV and Epstein-Barr virus. A further reported finding was that TCR beta sequences accurately predicted the HLA-A and HLA-B alleles for most subjects in the first cohort. At a false discovery rate of 0.05, a later analysis linked roughly 17,000 TCR beta sequences to specific HLA alleles. CMV serostatus was the only immune exposure information available for the cohort. The classifier was reported to diagnose cytomegalovirus status with high specificity and sensitivity in both the original and validation cohorts. The presence/absence analyses assumed that sequencing depth was roughly uniform across donors, and that assumption may not be true. Broadly in line with IMGT annotations, most TCR beta V segments showed up in productive rearrangements about 87% or about 30% of the time in an earlier analysis of under 700 of the donors. In a later analysis, HLA-associated TCR beta chains showed more clonal expansion and lower generation probabilities than non-associated chains that were equally common. According to a later analysis, most CMV-associated TCR beta chains appeared to be HLA-restricted, and the HLA associations seemed to be driven largely by CMV exposure. Linkage disequilibrium might explain the correlated functional status among segregating V segments, but an unknown experimental factor could not be excluded. While some public TCRs were present in many individuals, most TCR sequences turned up only very rarely across donors. Because some donors lacked HLA typing at each locus, the association tests relied only on the typed subset. The authors suggested that the approach could potentially be extended to other disease states and immunological phenotypes. Because the 87-base-pair reads could not distinguish some IMGT-functional V segments, including TRBV6-2 and TRBV6-3, those segments were excluded. In vitro tests confirmed that a few of the cytomegalovirus-associated TCR beta chains recognize cytomegalovirus antigens. This cohort had only TCR beta chains sequenced, and the lack of alpha or paired-chain data limited which features could be detected. In a later genetic analysis, a missense DCLRE1C variant was associated with V-gene and J-gene trimming of TCR beta chains, and the association was replicated in an independent cohort. A cluster of highly shared sequence variants was judged likely to be a technical artifact of the sequencing pipeline. When HLA alleles, especially DR and DQ, strongly co-occurred, TCR associations were difficult to assign to individual alleles.

In total, roughly 710 healthy bone marrow donors made up the cohort. At the time of sampling, all cohort members were nominally healthy, though unrecorded immune exposures were likely present. The donor was CMV seropositive and was included in the group of 250 to 300 seropositive cohort members. A peripheral blood sample was collected from each donor, and TCR beta sequencing was performed on peripheral blood mononuclear cells. Genomic DNA was extracted from the blood cell samples with the Qiagen DNeasy Blood Extraction Kit. The library was prepared using the immunoSEQ multiplex PCR assay. For the multiplex PCR, a mixture combining 60 forward primers for TCR Vbeta segments and 13 reverse primers for TCR Jbeta segments was used. The CDR3 region of rearranged TCR beta genes was amplified from genomic DNA by a multiplex PCR assay. The Illumina HiSeq System was used to sequence the amplified TCR beta libraries as 87-base-pair reads. For the original study's pipeline: A later analysis tallied 75 million to 95 million unique TCR beta chains across the 700 or so repertoires, and approximately 12 million of those chains were shared by two or more donors. Raw reads were error-corrected and collapsed into unique sequences with a nearest-neighbor algorithm that merged closely related sequences to remove PCR and sequencing errors. To assign V, D and J gene segments, CDR3 sequences were aligned to IMGT reference sequences. For a sequence to be retained, at least a six-nucleotide match to both a V gene segment and a J gene segment was required. Rearrangements were called productive when the CDR3 lacked stop codons and stayed in frame with V and J; all others were non-productive. Following IMGT convention, CDR3 was defined as the stretch from the second conserved V-encoded cysteine up to the conserved J-encoded phenylalanine. The earlier analysis of 587 of the donors excluded any sequence lacking an unambiguous match to a single V gene segment. In an earlier analysis of approximately 500 of the donors, a V segment was called functional when productive rearrangements were above 56.7%, and segregating when the standard deviation between donors exceeded 5%. A statistical classification framework was built for diagnosing cytomegalovirus status from the catalog of TCR beta chain sequences. In a later analysis, V and J genes were assigned by comparing TCR nucleotide sequences against IMGT/GENE-DB human TR gene sequences. Using the TCRdist pipeline, a later analysis assigned CDR3 sequences along with most-parsimonious VDJ recombination scenarios. A later analysis defined each TCR beta chain by its CDR3 amino acid sequence plus V-gene family, and excluded reads lacking a unique V-gene family. A later analysis removed nearly 600 highly shared, low-generation-probability nucleotide sequences to deal with suspected cross-contamination and a sequencing artifact. In a later analysis, a clonal expansion index was calculated for each public chain from normalized within-repertoire ranks of inferred template counts. A later analysis computed generation probabilities with a VDJ recombination model fitted to out-of-frame rearrangements, and checked the results against IGoR. A later analysis scored TCR-TCR, TCR-HLA and TCR-CMV co-occurrence with hypergeometric tests, applying a repertoire-size bias correction to TCR pairs. In a later analysis, false discovery rates were estimated by permuting HLA or CMV assignments 20 times. In a later analysis, co-occurring TCRs were grouped using DBSCAN, with TCRdist sequence similarity added in when clustering inside HLA-allele-positive subsets. Repertoires with fewer than 30,000 or more than 120,000 public chains were left out of co-occurrence clustering, as were four to six repertoires with anomalous nucleotide sharing. This immuneACCESS table, as held by TCRdb, lists in-frame sequences with V and J called but not all clones. Of the missing ones, under half trace to an unresolved V gene in checked studies; the others have no known cause. D and trimming come from the DNA, and the V and J calls and clone size come from that table. Within this sample are 100,000 to 150,000 clones, with under 80% of them counted one time only. Clones ranked in the top ten supply approximately 13% of the sample.

On this clone itself: Its target antigen remains unknown. Base qualities are not recorded, but no much larger clone differs from it by a single base.

Inclusive of the bounding cysteine and phenylalanine, the CDR3 is 15 residues long. Solely the CDR3 DNA is kept, with 45 bases framed from the first base. Sequences SGHRS (CDR1) and YFSETQ (CDR2) are obtained from the germline V gene. V loses 0 bases at its end and J loses 8 bases; junction bases beyond the gene matches: 9. The rearranged segments are TRBV5-1 and TRBJ1-2, with 8 central nucleotides matching TRBD1. This clonotype was obtained from an older woman in good health and CMV-seropositive. The sequenced sample was PBMCs. The DNA sequence follows: TGCGCCAGCAGCTTGGGACTGGACAGGGAAGACGGCTACACCTTC. Translated, it reads CASSLGLDREDGYTF. Where the CDR3 stops, the reference TRBV5-1 and TRBJ1-2 genes take over; the full variable domain is KAGVTQTPRYLIKTRGQQVTLSCSPISGHRSVSWYQQTPGQGLQFLFEYFSETQRNKGNFPGRFSGRQFSNSRSEMNVSTLELGDSALYLCASSLGLDREDGYTFGSGTRLTVV.